Presented here are 17 T cell receptor beta chains from one specimen sequenced in a study of T cell repertoires in cytomegalovirus infection. Each CDR3 protein gets one entry after TCRdb re-called the reads with MiXCR. The table has about 740,000 distinct CDR3 sequences, 35% seen once. The sample comprised PBMCs. The receptors come from a human donor in good health (CMV status not recorded). Some clones in this sample may be carry-over from other donors' samples.

In its sample, this clonotype was seen a few times. The chain has TRBV11-2 and TRBJ1-5; D is ambiguous. The germline gives CDR1 SGHAT, CDR2 FQNNGV. V was trimmed by 6 bases and J by 3 bases, leaving 15 bases between them. This CDR3 comprises 15 residues. In DNA form, the CDR3 reads TGTGCCAGCAGTTTAAATGGGGTAGACAATCAGCCCCAGCATTTT. Amino acid sequence: CASSLNGVDNQPQHF.

This clonotype was observed at least ten times. This chain joins TRBV12-3 or TRBV12-4 and TRBJ1-5; weak D call: TRBD1 (5 bases). V lost 6 bases and J lost 7, with 16 bases in between. The CDR3 has 14 residues. CDR3 loop: CASSLTGGGQPQHF. CDR3 coding DNA: TGTGCCAGCAGCTTAACGGGGGGAGGCCAGCCCCAGCATTTT.

The chain links TRBV10-3 to TRBJ2-7; D perhaps matches TRBD1 (5 bases). Germline V CDR1 and CDR2: ENHRY, SYGVKD. V shed 4 bases and J shed 6 bases, with 10 bases lying between them. The CDR3 covers 12 residues. CDR3 nucleotide sequence: TGTGCCATCAGTGGGTTAGGGGTCGAGCAGTACTTC. Protein product: CAISGLGVEQYF.

This clonotype was observed a handful of times. The genes are TRBV15 and TRBJ2-3, with D maybe TRBD1 (6 bases). This CDR3 has 16 residues. CDR1 and CDR2 from the germline V gene are LNHNV and YYDKDF (reference sequence). V lost 0 bases and J 7 bases, leaving 17 bases between the germline ends. CDR3 residues: CATSRDRHRVSYTQYF. CDR3 DNA sequence: TGTGCCACCAGCAGAGATCGGCACAGGGTGTCATATACGCAGTATTTT.

The V and J genes are TRBV28 and TRBJ2-7, with no clear D. Germline CDR1 and CDR2: MDHEN and SYDVKM. The V gene lost 6 bases and the J gene lost 4 bases, with 31 bases spanning the gap. The length of the CDR3 is 19 residues. CDR3 protein: CASSTMQTPLTYLGYEQYF. DNA for the CDR3: TGTGCCAGCAGCACTATGCAAACCCCCTTAACCTACCTAGGTTACGAGCAGTACTTC.

The rearrangement uses TRBV19 and TRBJ2-1; 10 positions agree with TRBD2. Germline CDR1 and CDR2: LNHDA and SQIVND (reference sequence). There are 16 residues in the CDR3. V shed 3 bases, J shed 5 bases, and the junction held 7 bases outside the gene matches. CDR3 region: CASSILRAGGDNEQFF. The CDR3 nucleotides read TGTGCCAGTAGTATCTTAAGAGCGGGAGGGGACAATGAGCAGTTCTTC.

V and J are TRBV5-1 and TRBJ1-5; D is ambiguous. The germline gives CDR1 SGHRS, CDR2 YFSETQ. Deletions cut 1 base from V and 3 bases from J, with 17 bases between. This CDR3 region has 17 residues. CDR3 amino acids: CASSLSRVSIANQPQHF. The DNA of the CDR3 is TGCGCCAGCAGCTTGAGTAGGGTCTCGATAGCCAATCAGCCCCAGCATTTT. The full variable domain, in which reference TRBV5-1 and TRBJ1-5 provide the parts outside the CDR3, is KAGVTQTPRYLIKTRGQQVTLSCSPISGHRSVSWYQQTPGQGLQFLFEYFSETQRNKGNFPGRFSGRQFSNSRSEMNVSTLELGDSALYLCASSLSRVSIANQPQHFGDGTRLSIL.

There are many counts of this clonotype. Here the CDR3 DNA reads TGCGCCAGCAGCCCAGGGACAGGGCCCTCCTACGAGCAGTACTTC. Translated: CASSPGTGPSYEQYF. The rearrangement uses TRBV4-1 and TRBJ2-7; 9 bases agree with TRBD1. The CDR3 is 15 residues long. CDR1 and CDR2 from the germline V gene are MGHRA and YSYEKL. V was pared by 4 bases and J by 0 bases, with 4 bases of the junction left unmatched.

The chain links TRBV20-1 to TRBJ2-7; D remains ambiguous. This CDR3 spans 12 amino acids. Germline values: CDR1 DFQATT, CDR2 SNEGSKA (reference sequence). Trimming took off 0 bases at V and 4 bases at J, with 7 bases between the two ends. In DNA form, the CDR3 reads TGCAGTGCTAGAGATCGGAAGTACGAGCAGTACTTC. Its translation: CSARDRKYEQYF.

The table lists this clonotype with a few counts. The chain recombines TRBV19 with TRBJ1-1; 8 bases are shared with TRBD1. The CDR3 runs 15 residues. The germline CDR1 and CDR2 sequences are LNHDA and SQIVND (reference sequence). The J segment lost 4 bases and the V segment lost 4 bases, leaving 8 bases of the junction unmatched. In nucleotides, the CDR3 is TGTGCCAGTAGTAGACCTGGACAGGGAATCACTGAAGCTTTCTTT. Translated, it gives CASSRPGQGITEAFF.

Comment on this clonotype: This may come from a read error, since a much larger clone is one base off. The CDR3 sequence is CASSLESGRYAQYF. CDR3 nucleotide sequence: TGTGCCAGCAGCTTAGAGTCAGGGCGGTACGCGCAGTACTTC. V gene TRBV7-9 combines with J gene TRBJ2-7; a weak D match, TRBD1 (5 bases). The CDR3 totals 14 residues. The V gene's germline CDR1 is SEHNR and CDR2 FQNEAQ (reference sequence).

This clonotype was seen a single time. The V gene is TRBV12-3 or TRBV12-4, the J gene TRBJ1-1; a possible D gene is TRBD1 (5 bases). V lost 2 bases and J 10 bases, leaving 14 bases between the germline ends. The CDR3 has 13 residues. CDR3 protein: CASSLLGPGLAFF. CDR3 sequence (DNA): TGTGCCAGCAGTTTACTCGGGCCAGGGTTAGCTTTCTTT.

This clonotype has a handful of counts. This chain links TRBV5-6 with TRBJ2-5; no clear D gene. Germline V CDR1 and CDR2: SGHDT, YYEEEE. V lost 0 bases and J lost 2, with 8 bases in between. The CDR3 is made up of 14 amino acids. The CDR3 sequence is CASSLDRLQETQYF. CDR3 bases: TGTGCCAGCAGCTTGGATCGGTTGCAAGAGACCCAGTACTTC.

This clonotype was counted a few times. The chain joins TRBV19 to TRBJ2-1; D is uncertain. This CDR3 comprises 17 residues. CDR1 and CDR2 from the germline V gene are LNHDA and SQIVND (reference sequence). V dropped 3 bases and J dropped 6 bases, with 21 bases sitting between them. The CDR3 sequence: CASSIIRGPIPLNEQFF. In DNA form, the CDR3 reads TGTGCCAGTAGTATCATCAGAGGACCCATACCACTCAATGAGCAGTTCTTC.

This chain's CDR3 is CASRRGGLAGLPNTGELFF. The CDR3 DNA reads TGTGCCAGCAGGAGGGGGGGACTAGCGGGTCTACCGAACACCGGGGAGCTGTTTTTT. This sequence joins TRBV27 and TRBJ2-2; 12 bases are a match to TRBD2. The J segment lost 0 bases and the V segment lost 6 bases, leaving 11 bases of the junction unmatched. This CDR3 contains 19 residues. CDR1 MNHEY and CDR2 SMNVEV come from the germline V gene (reference sequence).

The sample holds many counts of this clonotype. V gene TRBV27 combines with J gene TRBJ2-3; 8 positions agree with TRBD1. The CDR3 spans 18 residues. The V segment lost 3 bases and the J segment 3 bases; nucleotides outside the gene matches: 14. Germline V gene data show CDR1 as MNHEY and CDR2 as SMNVEV (reference sequence). The CDR3 sequence: CASSFGRDRRPQTDTQYF. The CDR3 coding sequence is TGTGCCAGCAGTTTTGGCCGGGACAGGCGGCCGCAAACAGATACGCAGTATTTT.

V gene TRBV4-1 combines with J gene TRBJ2-7, with D tentatively TRBD2 (6 bases). V dropped 2 bases and J dropped 6 bases, with 17 bases sitting between them. CDR1 is MGHRA, CDR2 YSYEKL, per germline. The CDR3 spans 15 residues. The chain's CDR3 is CASSQLGGRVREQYF. CDR3 sequence (DNA): TGCGCCAGCAGCCAACTGGGAGGTAGGGTCCGCGAGCAGTACTTC.